This T cell receptor beta chain was recovered during a study of T cell changes during pregnancy in multiple sclerosis. Sequencing used immunoSEQ multiplex PCR; TCRdb keeps in-frame clones, though not all of them. The sample has approximately 59,000 clones; under 95% are singletons. J gave up 0 bases and V 4 bases, and 4 bases lay outside the gene matches. The CDR3 has 16 amino acids. Looked up from germline, CDR1 is MNHEY and CDR2 is SVGAGI. The chain joins TRBV6-5 to TRBJ2-1, with 9 bases identical to TRBD1. This clonotype was obtained from a female donor in good health, enrolled as a control in a pregnancy study. The sample consisted of peripheral blood, taken in the third trimester of pregnancy. In nucleotides, the CDR3 is TGTGCCAGCAGTTTCCAACAGGGGGCCTCCTACAATGAGCAGTTCTTC. Translating gives CASSFQQGASYNEQFF.